These 28 T cell receptor beta chains originate from one sample sequenced in a study of blood T cells in healthy people across ages. Sample-barcoded 5' priming and a J-beta primer mix drove a second PCR of roughly 6 to 12 cycles. TCRdb analysed the 5' RACE reads with MiXCR anew, one entry per CDR3 protein. The sample shows approximately 800,000 distinct CDR3 sequences, around 62% of them seen only once. Sequencing was carried out using blood. These receptors originate from a man aged 25-40 years in good health.

CDR3 DNA: TGTGCCAGCAGCAGGGAAGAAGGGAACATTCAGTACTTC. Its translation is CASSREEGNIQYF. V gene TRBV5-6 combines with J gene TRBJ2-4, with D uncertain. The CDR3 totals 13 residues. The germline V gene has CDR1 SGHDT and CDR2 YYEEEE. V lost 4 bases, J lost 7 bases, and 12 bases lay in between.

This clonotype was found a few times. This chain connects TRBV10-3 to TRBJ2-5; D might be TRBD1 (6 bases). Between the trimmed V and J ends, which lost 0 bases and 2 bases, there was a span of 13 bases. CDR3 length: 16 residues. Looked up from germline, CDR1 is ENHRY and CDR2 is SYGVKD. CDR3: CAISESIRQGQETQYF. In nucleotides, the CDR3 is TGTGCCATCAGTGAGTCGATCCGTCAGGGGCAAGAGACCCAGTACTTC.

The chain links TRBV3-1 to TRBJ2-1, with no clear D. The CDR3 runs to 15 residues. V was shortened by 5 bases and J by 2 bases, with 13 bases between the two germline ends. Germline assignment: CDR1 LGHDT and CDR2 YNNKEL (reference sequence). Here the CDR3 DNA reads TGTGCCAGCAGCGGCTTGCAACAGACCTACAATGAGCAGTTCTTC. Translated: CASSGLQQTYNEQFF.

The sample holds a few counts of this clonotype. V usage is TRBV6-5 and J usage is TRBJ2-1; D is unresolved. CDR3 length: 14 residues. V was clipped by 0 bases and J by 0 bases, with 3 bases between them. In germline, CDR1 is MNHEY, CDR2 SVGAGI. The DNA for the CDR3 is TGTGCCAGCAGTTACTCGAACTCCTACAATGAGCAGTTCTTC. It encodes CASSYSNSYNEQFF.

This clonotype was counted once. The chain has TRBV15 and TRBJ1-1; D not certain. V was trimmed by 0 bases and J by 5 bases, leaving 10 bases between them. The CDR3 sequence is 14 residues long. Germline lookup yields CDR1 LNHNV and CDR2 YYDKDF (reference sequence). Written as DNA, the CDR3 is TGTGCCACCAGCAGAGATAATCGTCCAACTGAAGCTTTCTTT. Translating it yields CATSRDNRPTEAFF.

This rearrangement joins TRBV28 to TRBJ2-5; D is uncertain. Germline-derived CDR1 and CDR2 are MDHEN and SYDVKM. This CDR3 is 13 amino acids long. The germline V and J ends were trimmed by 5 bases and 1 base, with 8 bases remaining between them. The chain's CDR3 is CASSVSTQETQYF. CDR3 DNA sequence: TGTGCCAGCAGTGTCAGCACCCAAGAGACCCAGTACTTC.

The V call is TRBV6-1, the J call TRBJ2-3; the D is unclear. The CDR3 consists of 14 residues. Germline loops: CDR1 MNHNS, CDR2 SASEGT. Trimming removed 1 base from V and 0 bases from J, with 5 bases in between. CDR3 amino acids: CASSEVGSTDTQYF. Here the CDR3 DNA reads TGTGCCAGCAGTGAAGTGGGGAGCACAGATACGCAGTATTTT.

V and J are TRBV30 and TRBJ2-6; D uncertain. CDR3 length equals 11 residues. The V gene's germline CDR1 is GTSNPN and CDR2 SVGIG (reference sequence). V lost 1 base and J 12 bases, leaving 7 bases between the germline ends. The CDR3 protein is CAWSGARVLTF. CDR3 nucleotide sequence: TGTGCCTGGAGTGGCGCACGCGTCCTGACTTTC.

The genes are TRBV20-1 and TRBJ2-3; TRBD2 aligns across 7 bases. This CDR3 comprises 12 residues. The trim removed 6 bases at V and 0 bases at J, leaving 0 bases unmatched. Germline CDR1 reads DFQATT; CDR2 reads SNEGSKA (reference sequence). The CDR3 protein is CSAGRSTDTQYF. The CDR3 DNA is TGCAGTGCCGGGAGGAGCACAGATACGCAGTATTTT.

The chain has TRBV6-2 or TRBV6-3 and TRBJ2-5, with TRBD2 identical over 13 bases. There are 22 residues in the CDR3. V was pared by 4 bases and J by 0 bases, with 20 bases of the junction left unmatched. Germline assignment: CDR1 MNHEY and CDR2 SVGEGT. The CDR3 DNA reads as TGTGCCAGCAGTTTTTCCCTGGACAACATCGGGACTAGCGGGGTTGACCAAGAGACCCAGTACTTC. Amino acids: CASSFSLDNIGTSGVDQETQYF.

The chain has TRBV3-1 and TRBJ2-7, with D possibly matching TRBD2 (5 bases). With 1 base removed from V and 6 bases from J, the gap between germline ends came to 13 bases. There are 14 residues in the CDR3. Germline CDR1 LGHDT, CDR2 YNNKEL (reference sequence). CDR3 region: CASSQARSGGEQYF. The CDR3 DNA reads TGTGCCAGCAGCCAAGCACGGTCCGGAGGCGAGCAGTACTTC.

V is TRBV5-8 and J is TRBJ1-5, with D maybe TRBD1 (6 bases). CDR1 and CDR2 (germline): SGHTS, YDEGEE. This CDR3 region has 16 residues. V lost 4 bases to trimming and J lost 3 bases, with 17 bases between them. Here the CDR3 reads CASSPRLTGPNQPQHF. CDR3 sequence (DNA): TGTGCCAGCAGCCCTCGACTAACAGGGCCCAATCAGCCCCAGCATTTT.

The chain uses TRBV7-9 and TRBJ1-5; weak D call: TRBD1 (6 bases). The CDR3 runs to 15 residues. The germline V gene has CDR1 SEHNR and CDR2 FQNEAQ (reference sequence). The V end lost 1 base, the J end lost 3 bases, and 10 bases lay between the germline ends. This CDR3 is CASSLGDTNNQPQHF. CDR3 sequence (DNA): TGTGCCAGCAGCTTAGGGGACACCAACAATCAGCCCCAGCATTTT.

This clonotype occurred a few times. The rearrangement joins TRBV11-1 to TRBJ2-1; 10 bases align to TRBD1. CDR1 SGHAT and CDR2 FQDESV come from the germline V gene (reference sequence). Unmatched junction bases numbered 6, after V lost 6 bases and J lost 4 bases. The CDR3 covers 15 residues. The CDR3 coding sequence is TGTGCCAGCAGAACCGGGACAGGGGATTACAATGAGCAGTTCTTC. Protein product: CASRTGTGDYNEQFF.

V is TRBV11-2 and J is TRBJ2-3; D is ambiguous. The CDR3 has 11 amino acids. Germline V CDR1 and CDR2: SGHAT, FQNNGV. Trimming stripped 5 bases from V and 8 bases from J, with 8 bases between. This chain's CDR3 is CASSPHGTQYF. The CDR3 DNA sequence: TGTGCCAGCAGCCCCCACGGTACGCAGTATTTT.

V is TRBV5-1 and J is TRBJ2-4; tentatively, D is TRBD1 (6 bases). CDR1 and CDR2 (germline): SGHRS, YFSETQ. The CDR3 totals 15 residues. With 5 bases removed from V and 13 bases from J, the gap between germline ends came to 25 bases. The CDR3 DNA is TGCGCCAGCAGTCCCAGGACAGCGGCTTCCTACGGGCAGTACTTC. Translated, it gives CASSPRTAASYGQYF.

This clonotype has only a few counts. The chain is built from TRBV12-3 or TRBV12-4 and TRBJ2-5; D possibly corresponds to TRBD2 (5 bases). V lost 5 bases, J lost 3 bases, and 16 bases lay in between. This CDR3 region has 15 residues. The CDR3 loop reads CASSEQGGWEETQYF. The CDR3 DNA is TGTGCCAGCAGTGAACAAGGAGGTTGGGAAGAGACCCAGTACTTC.

Ten or more counts support this clonotype. The gene calls are TRBV15 and TRBJ2-1; TRBD1 is a possible D gene (5 bases). The CDR3 has 13 residues. Germline values: CDR1 LNHNV, CDR2 YYDKDF (reference sequence). Trimming shortened V by 0 bases and J by 5 bases, and 5 bases separated the two germline ends. The CDR3 DNA reads TGTGCCACCAGCAGAGACAGGGACAATGAGCAGTTCTTC. Amino acids: CATSRDRDNEQFF.

The CDR3 DNA sequence: TGTGCCTGGAGTGTACTGAGGACAGGAGAGTACTACGAGCAGTACTTC. Translating gives CAWSVLRTGEYYEQYF. The chain combines TRBV30 with TRBJ2-4; 7 bases are shared with TRBD1. Near its end, the DNA agrees better with TRBJ2-7, so the J call may be wrong. Germline V lookup: CDR1 GTSNPN, CDR2 SVGIG (reference sequence). CDR3 length: 16 residues.

The chain combines TRBV7-6 with TRBJ1-6; 8 bases agree with TRBD1. The CDR3 runs to 12 residues. J lost 12 bases, V lost 6 bases, and 4 bases had no gene match. The germline V gene encodes CDR1 SGHVS and CDR2 FNYEAQ. CDR3 coding DNA: TGTGCCAGCAGGACAGGGGTAGGACCCCTCCACTTT. Its protein is CASRTGVGPLHF.

The V call is TRBV3-1, the J call TRBJ1-4; 7 positions match TRBD1. Germline V gene lookup returns CDR1 LGHDT and CDR2 YNNKEL (reference sequence). This CDR3 contains 15 residues. After removal of 5 bases from V and 3 bases from J, the junction contained 6 bases not matched to a gene. In DNA form, the CDR3 reads TGTGCCAGCAGCGACGCGGGACAGCCTAATGAAAAACTGTTTTTT. Its protein is CASSDAGQPNEKLFF.

The chain recombines TRBV12-3 or TRBV12-4 with TRBJ2-4; D is unresolved. With 3 bases removed from V and 3 bases from J, the gap between germline ends came to 9 bases. The CDR3 spans 14 residues. CDR3 in amino acids: CASSFKDIKNIQYF. DNA of the CDR3: TGTGCCAGCAGTTTTAAGGATATCAAAAACATTCAGTACTTC.

The V gene is TRBV28, the J gene TRBJ2-1; D may be TRBD2 (6 bases). Germline V gives CDR1 MDHEN, CDR2 SYDVKM. The CDR3 contains 14 residues. Trimming stripped 5 bases from V and 10 bases from J, with 18 bases between. In DNA form, the CDR3 reads TGTGCCAGCAGTCATCCGAGACTAGAGAGCGAGCAGTTCTTC. It specifies CASSHPRLESEQFF.

This clonotype was counted a few times. The gene calls are TRBV12-3 or TRBV12-4 and TRBJ2-1; D might be TRBD1 (6 bases). The CDR3 spans 16 residues. The V end lost 5 bases, the J end lost 5 bases, and 19 bases lay between the germline ends. This CDR3 is CASSPRGRGLDNEQFF. The CDR3 coding sequence is TGTGCCAGCAGTCCTCGGGGCAGGGGCTTGGACAATGAGCAGTTCTTC.

This clonotype was observed a handful of times. At one of its ends the junction is not consistent with the germline gene, which may arise from a read error. J is TRBJ2-5 and V is TRBV7-9, with D tentatively TRBD2 (5 bases). Germline V gene data show CDR1 as SEHNR and CDR2 as FQNEAQ (reference sequence). The CDR3 consists of 13 residues. Here the CDR3 reads CASSRGLQETQYF. In DNA form, the CDR3 reads TGCGCCAGCAGCCGGGGTCTTCAAGAGACCCAGTACTTC.

This clonotype was detected a few times. V and J are TRBV20-1 and TRBJ2-2, with D perhaps assigned TRBD1 or TRBD2 (7 bases each). Germline CDR1 reads DFQATT; CDR2 reads SNEGSKA (reference sequence). CDR3 length equals 15 residues. Trimming removed 3 bases at V and 0 bases at J, with 11 bases between. CDR3 sequence reads: CSARSGTANTGELFF. In DNA, the CDR3 is TGCAGTGCTAGGAGCGGGACAGCGAACACCGGGGAGCTGTTTTTT.

In its sample, this clonotype was seen a few times. The J gene is TRBJ1-2, the V gene TRBV28; TRBD1 agrees at 7 bases. There are 16 residues in the CDR3. V lost 3 bases and J lost 6; bases outside the gene matches: 13. In germline, CDR1 is MDHEN, CDR2 SYDVKM. The CDR3 region has the DNA TGTGCCAGCAGTTTTCCCACGACAGGGCGGTCCCATGGCTACACCTTC. As protein: CASSFPTTGRSHGYTF.

The chain carries TRBV6-2 or TRBV6-3 and TRBJ1-1, with D maybe TRBD1 (5 bases). The V gene's germline CDR1 is MNHEY and CDR2 SVGEGT. V dropped 0 bases and J dropped 5 bases, with 13 bases sitting between them. The CDR3 contains 15 residues. Here the CDR3 DNA reads TGTGCCAGCAGTTACTCGGCAGGGACCACAACTGAAGCTTTCTTT. It codes for CASSYSAGTTTEAFF.